These T cell receptor beta chains were read from a single sample in a study of radiation and T cells in renal cell carcinoma. Method: immunoSEQ multiplex PCR; TCRdb's copy keeps in-frame clones and lacks some. The data hold roughly 9,000 clones, with more than 60% observed a single time. The sample was tumor tissue, taken from a patient whose treatment included radiotherapy and nephrectomy. The receptors were sampled from a woman between 45 and 60 years old with renal cell carcinoma. CDR3s include the opening cysteine and the closing phenylalanine or tryptophan. A D gene is named only where the DNA matches it firmly. Only part of the rows carry a size: once, few, many, or a class if the clone is expanded.

CDR3	DNA	D	J	V	size
CAIRGAGTGQLEQYF	TGTGCCATCAGAGGGGCCGGGACAGGCCAGCTCGAGCAGTACTTC	TRBD1	TRBJ2-7	TRBV10-3	-
CASSREAGEIGEQYF	TGTGCCAGCAGCAGGGAAGCGGGAGAAATTGGCGAGCAGTACTTC	TRBD2	TRBJ2-7	TRBV6-4	-
CASSQRTGSGNTIYF	TGTGCCAGCAGCCAGAGGACAGGGTCTGGAAACACCATATATTTT	TRBD1	TRBJ1-3	TRBV7-9	medium-sized
CASSFLGGEYNEQFF	TGCGCCAGCAGCTTTCTGGGGGGAGAGTACAATGAGCAGTTCTTC	-	TRBJ2-1	TRBV5-1	few
CSARAEPLTLF	TGCAGTGCTAGAGCAGAGCCCCTAACCCTCTTC	-	TRBJ2-1	TRBV20-1	few
CASSRGQGRSGNTIYF	TGCGCCAGCAGCAGGGGACAGGGGAGATCTGGAAACACCATATATTTT	TRBD1	TRBJ1-3	TRBV5-1	-
CASSTSGRPPYNEQFF	TGCGCCAGCAGCACTAGCGGGAGGCCCCCCTACAATGAGCAGTTCTTC	TRBD2	TRBJ2-1	TRBV10-1	-
CSAGNGPRMGSDTQYF	TGCAGCGCAGGGAACGGGCCTCGTATGGGGTCAGATACGCAGTATTTT	-	TRBJ2-3	TRBV29-1	-
CASSTGLGETDTQYF	TGTGCCAGCAGCACAGGACTAGGAGAAACAGATACGCAGTATTTT	TRBD2	TRBJ2-3	TRBV6-5	-
CASSQSTGTGDSPLHF	TGCGCCAGCAGCCAGAGTACCGGGACAGGGGATTCACCCCTCCACTTT	TRBD1	TRBJ1-6	TRBV7-2	-
CASGPFSGGGSTDTQYF	TGTGCCAGCGGCCCGTTCTCAGGAGGGGGGAGCACAGATACGCAGTATTTT	-	TRBJ2-3	TRBV14	-
CASSQGVGRGANEQFF	TGCGCCAGCAGCCAAGGGGTCGGGAGGGGGGCCAATGAGCAGTTCTTC	TRBD2	TRBJ2-1	TRBV4-3	-
CASRTTWNQPQHF	TGTGCCAGCAGAACGACATGGAATCAGCCCCAGCATTTT	-	TRBJ1-5	TRBV6-5	few
CASSLRHVNEKLFF	TGTGCCAGCAGTTTAAGGCATGTGAATGAAAAACTGTTTTTT	-	TRBJ1-4	TRBV27	-
CASSRDRGVGETQYF	TGTGCCAGCAGCCGGGACAGGGGAGTAGGGGAGACCCAGTACTTC	TRBD1	TRBJ2-5	TRBV7-8	-
CSARGPTTQYF	TGCAGTGCTAGGGGCCCTACTACGCAGTATTTT	-	TRBJ2-3	TRBV20-1	-
CASSYGSSGTGELFF	TGTGCCAGCAGTTACGGGTCTAGCGGAACCGGGGAGCTGTTTTTT	TRBD2	TRBJ2-2	TRBV6-5	-
CASRSGQGGYNEQFF	TGTGCCAGCAGATCGGGACAGGGAGGCTACAATGAGCAGTTCTTC	TRBD1	TRBJ2-1	TRBV28	-
CASNTATGRLETQYF	TGTGCCAGCAATACCGCGACAGGGCGGTTGGAGACCCAGTACTTC	TRBD1	TRBJ2-5	TRBV6-5	-
CASSLLAGGNYNEQFF	TGTGCCAGCAGTCTCCTAGCGGGAGGGAACTACAATGAGCAGTTCTTC	TRBD2	TRBJ2-1	TRBV6-6	-
CAWSTGAGNTIYF	TGTGCCTGGAGTACCGGAGCCGGAAACACCATATATTTT	-	TRBJ1-3	TRBV30	few
CASSRQTGQGYTF	TGTGCCAGCAGCCGACAAACGGGGCAGGGCTACACCTTC	-	TRBJ1-2	TRBV11-2	-
CASKPPGQGAFGYTF	TGTGCCAGCAAACCCCCGGGACAGGGGGCGTTTGGCTACACCTTC	TRBD1	TRBJ1-2	TRBV6-5	few
CAGGAGGPDTQYF	TGTGCCGGGGGCGCGGGGGGGCCGGATACGCAGTATTTT	TRBD2	TRBJ2-3	TRBV19	-
CASSKQGYINYGYTF	TGTGCCAGCAGCAAACAGGGGTATATTAACTATGGCTACACCTTC	TRBD1	TRBJ1-2	TRBV7-2	few
CASSSGQGDGGGEKLFF	TGCGCCAGCAGCTCGGGACAGGGGGATGGCGGTGGTGAAAAACTGTTTTTT	TRBD1	TRBJ1-4	TRBV5-1	-
CATATGGGYNEQFF	TGCGCCACCGCAACCGGGGGGGGGTACAATGAGCAGTTCTTC	TRBD2	TRBJ2-1	TRBV5-1	-
CASSPGGRNEAFF	TGTGCCAGCAGCCCGGGGGGACGGAATGAAGCTTTCTTT	-	TRBJ1-1	TRBV9	-
CASSQDRGRPGNSPLHF	TGCGCCAGCAGCCAGGACAGGGGGCGGCCAGGGAATTCACCCCTCCACTTT	TRBD1	TRBJ1-6	TRBV4-3	-
CASRETGTGETQYF	TGTGCCAGCAGGGAAACAGGGACGGGTGAGACCCAGTACTTC	-	TRBJ2-5	TRBV7-9	-
CASSADSGRWETQYF	TGTGCCAGCAGCGCAGACAGCGGGAGGTGGGAGACCCAGTACTTC	TRBD2	TRBJ2-5	TRBV9	-
CASSRARTLYNNEQFF	TGTGCCAGTAGTAGGGCTCGGACCCTTTATAACAATGAGCAGTTCTTC	-	TRBJ2-1	TRBV19	-
CASSLDVVAGYNEQFF	TGTGCCAGCAGCTTAGATGTGGTAGCGGGGTACAATGAGCAGTTCTTC	TRBD2	TRBJ2-1	TRBV11-2	-
CASSQTGLNYEQYF	TGTGCCAGCAGCCAAACAGGACTAAACTACGAGCAGTACTTC	-	TRBJ2-7	TRBV5-6	-
CASSSSLWGQGAGRGETQYF	TGTGCCAGCAGCTCAAGTTTATGGGGACAGGGGGCCGGTCGTGGGGAGACCCAGTACTTC	TRBD1	TRBJ2-5	TRBV13	few
CASSFEGVEANVLTF	TGTGCCAGCAGCTTTGAGGGGGTCGAGGCCAACGTCCTGACTTTC	-	TRBJ2-6	TRBV5-5	-
CASSPQSGSYEQYF	TGTGCCAGCAGCCCTCAAAGCGGGAGCTACGAGCAGTACTTC	TRBD2	TRBJ2-7	TRBV9	-
CASSYSSAWGNEQFF	TGTGCCAGCAGTTACTCGAGTGCGTGGGGGAATGAGCAGTTCTTC	-	TRBJ2-1	TRBV6-5	-
CASSTFYEQYF	TGTGCCAGCAGCACGTTTTACGAGCAGTACTTC	-	TRBJ2-7	TRBV6-5	-
CASSQPKDRGHTYNEQFF	TGCGCCAGCAGCCAACCGAAGGACAGGGGGCATACCTACAATGAGCAGTTCTTC	TRBD1	TRBJ2-1	TRBV4-3	-
CASSLGPDYSYEQYF	TGTGCCAGCAGCTTAGGCCCGGACTACTCCTACGAGCAGTACTTC	-	TRBJ2-7	TRBV7-8	few
CASSRTGRGSNTGELFF	TGTGCCAGCAGCCGGACAGGGAGGGGGTCGAACACCGGGGAGCTGTTTTTT	-	TRBJ2-2	TRBV4-2	-
CASSLAITGGLNQHF	TGTGCCAGCAGCTTAGCGATCACAGGGGGTCTAAACCAGCATTTT	TRBD1	TRBJ1-5	TRBV7-8	large
CASSSAFYGYTF	TGTGCCAGCAGTAGTGCCTTCTATGGCTACACCTTC	-	TRBJ1-2	TRBV9	-
CASIGLREEETQYF	TGTGCCAGCATAGGACTGCGGGAGGAAGAGACCCAGTACTTC	TRBD2	TRBJ2-5	TRBV2	once
CASSAGQLYGYTF	TGTGCCAGCAGCGCGGGACAACTCTATGGCTACACCTTC	-	TRBJ1-2	TRBV7-8	few
CASSQAATGGADTQYF	TGTGCCAGCAGCCAAGCCGCGACGGGAGGGGCAGATACGCAGTATTTT	TRBD2	TRBJ2-3	TRBV14	-
CASSLGTGRAPLHF	TGCGCCAGCAGCTTGGGGACAGGCCGGGCACCCCTCCACTTT	TRBD1	TRBJ1-6	TRBV5-1	few
CASSPTGGRTDTQYF	TGTGCCAGCAGCCCCACGGGCGGGAGAACAGATACGCAGTATTTT	TRBD2	TRBJ2-3	TRBV6-1	medium-sized
CASSPPRSSYEQYF	TGTGCCAGCAGCCCCCCCCGGAGCTCCTACGAGCAGTACTTC	-	TRBJ2-7	TRBV7-2	-
CASSERDTGELFF	TGTGCCAGCAGTGAACGTGACACCGGGGAGCTGTTTTTT	-	TRBJ2-2	TRBV6-4	-
CASSFGQGGMNTEAFF	TGTGCCAGCAGCTTCGGACAGGGGGGAATGAACACTGAAGCTTTCTTT	TRBD1	TRBJ1-1	TRBV7-8	-
CATGGGETQYF	TGTGCCACGGGAGGGGGAGAGACCCAGTACTTC	TRBD2	TRBJ2-5	TRBV10-3	-
CAPGQGKPYEQYF	TGTGCCCCCGGACAGGGGAAACCCTACGAGCAGTACTTC	TRBD1	TRBJ2-7	TRBV9	once
CASSSGGANTDTQYF	TGCGCCAGCAGCTCAGGGGGGGCCAACACAGATACGCAGTATTTT	-	TRBJ2-3	TRBV5-1	-
CASSSGDNYEQYF	TGTGCCAGCAGCAGCGGGGACAACTACGAGCAGTACTTC	-	TRBJ2-7	TRBV7-9	-
CASSQYYEQYF	TGTGCCAGCAGCCAATACTACGAGCAGTACTTC	-	TRBJ2-7	TRBV7-2	-
CASSLFSGQGVNGYTF	TGTGCCAGCAGCTTGTTCTCGGGACAGGGGGTTAATGGCTACACCTTC	TRBD1	TRBJ1-2	TRBV5-6	-